This passage covers 29 T cell receptor beta chains from one sample sequenced in a study of cytomegalovirus exposure and HLA in healthy donors. The PCR made use of 60 Vbeta and 13 Jbeta primers. The repertoire was sequenced with immunoSEQ multiplex PCR; TCRdb's copy has only in-frame clones and lacks some. This sample yields 150,000 to 200,000 clones, of which approximately 80% are seen a single time; under 15% belongs to the top ten. The sample comprised PBMCs. The receptors stem from a woman aged 40 to 50 in good health and CMV-seronegative.

The chain is built from TRBV29-1 and TRBJ2-7, with 7 nucleotides matching TRBD1. CDR3 length: 13 residues. Trimming cost V 7 bases and J 3 bases; bases outside gene matches: 9. In germline, CDR1 is SQVTM, CDR2 ANQGSEA. In nucleotides, the CDR3 is TGCAGCGCCAAGACAGGGTACGACTACGAGCAGTACTTC. It is translated as CSAKTGYDYEQYF.

J is TRBJ2-2 and V is TRBV4-3; 8 bases are a match to TRBD1. V lost 1 base and J lost 4; bases outside the gene matches: 11. Germline V gene data show CDR1 as LGHNA and CDR2 as YSLEER. The CDR3 consists of 18 residues. This CDR3 is CASSQGPQGAQGTGELFF. CDR3 DNA: TGCGCCAGCAGCCAAGGTCCTCAGGGGGCGCAGGGCACCGGGGAGCTGTTTTTT.

This clone has just a few counts. The CDR3 DNA reads as TGTGCCAGCAGTGACCGTATGAACACTGAAGCTTTCTTT. It encodes CASSDRMNTEAFF. The gene calls are TRBV6-4 and TRBJ1-1; D is unclear. This CDR3 has 13 amino acids. Germline V lookup: CDR1 MRHNA, CDR2 SNTAGT. With 2 bases removed from V and 0 bases from J, the gap between germline ends came to 4 bases.

The chain is built from TRBV28 and TRBJ2-7; TRBD1 is a possible D gene (6 bases). This CDR3 spans 14 amino acids. V shed 5 bases and J shed 11 bases, with 22 bases lying between them. Germline V gene lookup returns CDR1 MDHEN and CDR2 SYDVKM. As DNA, the CDR3 is TGTGCCAGCAGTCCCCCGCAGGGGCGTTTTTTAAAGTACTTC. Residues: CASSPPQGRFLKYF. Full variable domain (remainder filled in from reference TRBV28 and TRBJ2-7): DVKVTQSSRYLVKRTGEKVFLECVQDMDHENMFWYRQDPGLGLRLIYFSYDVKMKEKGDIPEGYSVSREKKERFSLILESASTNQTSMYLCASSPPQGRFLKYFGPGTRLTVT.

This clone occurred once. This rearrangement joins TRBV30 to TRBJ1-1; 8 bases align to TRBD1. Losses at the gene ends were 8 bases for V and 10 bases for J; bases not matched to a gene: 18. This CDR3 is built from 14 residues. In germline, CDR1 is GTSNPN, CDR2 SVGIG (reference sequence). The CDR3, as DNA: TGTGCCGGGACAGGAGGCACCACGCAAGGCGGAGCTTTCTTT. The encoded protein is CAGTGGTTQGGAFF.

This clone was recorded once. V is TRBV7-7 and J is TRBJ2-5; 9 nucleotides agree with TRBD2. The CDR3 extends over 15 amino acids. The trim removed 8 bases at V and 5 bases at J, leaving 12 bases unmatched. CDR1 and CDR2 (germline): SSHAT, FNYEAQ (reference sequence). Written as DNA, the CDR3 is TGTGCCAGCGCGGCGACTAGCGGTGTGGGGGAGACCCAGTACTTC. Encoded protein: CASAATSGVGETQYF.

The chain carries TRBV7-3 and TRBJ1-5, with D perhaps matching TRBD1 (5 bases). V was shortened by 5 bases and J by 1 base, with 12 bases between the two germline ends. The CDR3 is 15 amino acids. Germline CDR1 SGHTA, CDR2 FQGTGA. The CDR3, as DNA: TGTGCCAGCAGCCATGGAGGGGAGAGCAATCAGCCCCAGCATTTT. As protein: CASSHGGESNQPQHF.

The chain employs TRBV28 and TRBJ2-7, with D perhaps TRBD1 (5 bases). This CDR3 region has 13 residues. Trimming took off 3 bases at V and 3 bases at J, with 9 bases between the two ends. Per the germline V gene, CDR1 is MDHEN and CDR2 is SYDVKM. The CDR3 reads CASSLDTNYEQYF. The DNA of the CDR3 is TGTGCCAGCAGTTTGGACACAAACTACGAGCAGTACTTC.

As for this clone: A junction boundary mismatches the germline segment, possibly from a read error. The chain employs TRBV7-9 and TRBJ2-7; 9 bases are shared with TRBD1. The germline V gene encodes CDR1 SEHNR and CDR2 FQNEAQ (reference sequence). There are 15 residues in the CDR3. The chain's CDR3 is CSSSLGTGSSYEQYF. The DNA of the CDR3 is TGTTCCAGCAGCTTAGGGACAGGGAGCTCCTACGAGCAGTACTTC.

The chain uses TRBV7-2 and TRBJ1-6; 8 bases are a match to TRBD1. The V segment lost 3 bases and the J segment 16 bases; nucleotides outside the gene matches: 11. The length of the CDR3 is 14 residues. The germline CDR1 and CDR2 sequences are SGHTA and FQGNSA. The DNA of the CDR3 is TGTGCCAGCAGCTTGGGACAGGCCCAAGATTCTCTCCACTTT. This translates into CASSLGQAQDSLHF.

The V gene is TRBV19, the J gene TRBJ1-2, with TRBD1 as a possible D gene (6 bases). The CDR3 spans 14 residues. Trimming took 6 bases from V and 1 from J, leaving 12 bases between them. CDR1 and CDR2 from the germline V gene are LNHDA and SQIVND (reference sequence). The CDR3 DNA reads TGTGCCAGTAGCGCGAGCAGGGGTAACTATGGCTACACCTTC. This gives the protein CASSASRGNYGYTF.

The rearrangement uses TRBV16 and TRBJ2-3; 9 nucleotides align to TRBD2. The CDR3 covers 15 residues. Germline lookup yields CDR1 KGHSY and CDR2 FQNENV. V shed 5 bases, J shed 4 bases, and the junction held 7 bases outside the gene matches. This CDR3 is CASSVLAGDSDTQYF. The CDR3 DNA reads TGTGCCAGCAGCGTGTTAGCGGGAGATTCAGATACGCAGTATTTT.

This clone was counted only a few times. The J gene is TRBJ2-5, the V gene TRBV30; 7 bases fit TRBD1. The J segment lost 3 bases and the V segment lost 5 bases, leaving 0 bases of the junction unmatched. Germline-derived CDR1 and CDR2 are GTSNPN and SVGIG (reference sequence). The CDR3 is made up of 11 amino acids. This CDR3 reads CAWDREETQYF. Written as DNA, the CDR3 is TGTGCCTGGGACAGGGAAGAGACCCAGTACTTC.

The V call is TRBV10-3, the J call TRBJ1-1; D unclear. Trimming pared 11 bases from V and 1 base from J, leaving 14 bases between. Germline V gene data show CDR1 as ENHRY and CDR2 as SYGVKD. The CDR3 totals 13 residues. CDR3 region: CAATNSENTEAFF. The CDR3 region has the DNA TGTGCCGCCACAAATTCAGAGAACACTGAAGCTTTCTTT.

V gene TRBV28 combines with J gene TRBJ2-3; 9 bases align to TRBD1. V shed 4 bases and J 5 bases; nucleotides not matched to a gene: 7. The CDR3 extends over 15 amino acids. Germline loops: CDR1 MDHEN, CDR2 SYDVKM. The chain's CDR3 is CASSSPGQGVDTQYF. The CDR3 DNA is TGTGCCAGCAGTTCCCCGGGACAGGGTGTAGATACGCAGTATTTT.

J is TRBJ1-1 and V is TRBV7-2; D gene ambiguous. Germline CDR1 SGHTA, CDR2 FQGNSA. Deletions cut 4 bases from V and 5 bases from J, with 11 bases between. The CDR3 contains 13 residues. The chain's CDR3 is CASSSGPGTEAFF. In DNA, the CDR3 is TGTGCCAGCAGCTCAGGTCCGGGGACTGAAGCTTTCTTT.

The chain links TRBV4-3 to TRBJ2-1; TRBD2 aligns across 10 bases. Unmatched junction bases numbered 2, after V lost 0 bases and J lost 3 bases. CDR1 is LGHNA, CDR2 YSLEER, per germline. The CDR3 is 16 residues long. The CDR3 is CASSQEWTSGYNEQFF. The CDR3 DNA follows: TGCGCCAGCAGCCAAGAATGGACTAGCGGCTACAATGAGCAGTTCTTC.

The rearrangement links TRBV7-2 to TRBJ2-1; tentative D call: TRBD2 (5 bases). Germline values: CDR1 SGHTA, CDR2 FQGNSA. The V and J ends lost 5 bases and 0 bases respectively, with 11 bases between them. The CDR3 is 15 amino acids. CDR3 nucleotide sequence: TGTGCCAGCAGCCCCCTAGCTACCTCCTACAATGAGCAGTTCTTC. Protein: CASSPLATSYNEQFF.

The rearrangement joins TRBV9 to TRBJ2-5; D is unclear. Between the trimmed V and J ends, which lost 4 bases and 4 bases, there was a span of 14 bases. This CDR3 has 14 amino acids. Germline V gene lookup returns CDR1 SGDLS and CDR2 YYNGEE. CDR3 in amino acids: CASSLPNQVETQYF. The CDR3 nucleotides read TGTGCCAGCAGCCTCCCAAACCAGGTAGAGACCCAGTACTTC. Full variable domain (rest looked up from reference TRBV9 and TRBJ2-5): DSGVTQTPKHLITATGQRVTLRCSPRSGDLSVYWYQQSLDQGLQFLIQYYNGEERAKGNILERFSAQQFPDLHSELNLSSLELGDSALYFCASSLPNQVETQYFGPGTRLLVL.

For this clone: Compared with germline, one end of the junction differs, possibly owing to a read error. The chain employs TRBV7-9 and TRBJ2-1; possible D gene TRBD2, 6 bases. Germline V gene sequence: CDR1 SEHNR, CDR2 FQNEAQ (reference sequence). CDR3 length equals 16 residues. CDR3 region: CSSTLKEGRPYNEQFF. The DNA for the CDR3 is TGTTCCAGCACCCTCAAGGAGGGTAGGCCCTACAATGAGCAGTTCTTC. Full variable domain (remainder filled in from reference TRBV7-9 and TRBJ2-1): DTGVSQNPRHKITKRGQNVTFRCDPISEHNRLYWYRQTLGQGPEFLTYFQNEAQLEKSRLLSDRFSAERPKGSFSTLEIQRTEQGDSAMYLCSSTLKEGRPYNEQFFGPGTRLTVL.

The V gene is TRBV25-1, the J gene TRBJ2-5; D unresolved. CDR1 and CDR2 from the germline V gene are MGHDK and SYGVNS. V was trimmed by 2 bases and J by 2 bases, leaving 9 bases between them. The CDR3 loop spans 14 amino acids. Written as DNA, the CDR3 is TGTGCCAGCAGTGAACCCCCAGGACAAGAGACCCAGTACTTC. Protein sequence: CASSEPPGQETQYF.

The gene calls are TRBV27 and TRBJ2-6, with no clear D. V lost 5 bases, J lost 2 bases, and 16 bases lay in between. The CDR3 spans 17 residues. Per germline, CDR1 MNHEY and CDR2 SMNVEV (reference sequence). The DNA for the CDR3 is TGTGCCAGCAGTCCCTACGGTTCCTCGGCTGGGGCCAACGTCCTGACTTTC. It codes for CASSPYGSSAGANVLTF.

The J gene is TRBJ2-1, the V gene TRBV6-5; a possible D gene is TRBD1 (7 bases). CDR3 length: 15 residues. Trimming cost V 10 bases and J 2 bases, with 18 bases left between them. The germline CDR1 and CDR2 sequences are MNHEY and SVGAGI. The CDR3 sequence is CATSQGTGAYNEQFF. The CDR3 DNA follows: TGTGCCACCTCACAGGGGACTGGGGCCTACAATGAGCAGTTCTTC.

The CDR3 is CASSGTAGQPQHF. The CDR3, as DNA: TGTGCCAGCAGTGGGACAGCTGGTCAGCCCCAGCATTTT. The chain uses TRBV6-1 and TRBJ1-5; D may be TRBD1 (6 bases). The CDR3 has 13 amino acids. Between the trimmed V and J ends, which lost 4 bases and 6 bases, there was a span of 10 bases. The germline CDR1 and CDR2 sequences are MNHNS and SASEGT.

The genes are TRBV2 and TRBJ2-1, with TRBD2 identical over 7 bases. CDR3 size: 13 residues. Germline CDR1 SNHLY, CDR2 FYNNEI. J lost 3 bases, V lost 7 bases, and 3 bases had no gene match. Here the CDR3 reads CASKQRDYNEQFF. The CDR3 nucleotides read TGTGCCAGCAAACAGCGGGACTACAATGAGCAGTTCTTC.

The chain is built from TRBV18 and TRBJ2-7; 12 nucleotides align to TRBD1. Germline values: CDR1 KGHSH, CDR2 LQKENI. Trimming removed 3 bases from V and 5 bases from J; junction bases left unmatched: 8. The CDR3 spans 16 residues. CDR3 DNA: TGTGCCAGCTCACCCCTGGGGACAGGGGGCAGTAACGAGCAGTACTTC. Its protein product is CASSPLGTGGSNEQYF.

The chain links TRBV11-3 to TRBJ2-1; D is possibly TRBD1 (6 bases). CDR1 and CDR2 (germline): SGHNT, YENEEA. This CDR3 region has 14 residues. Trimming took off 7 bases at V and 0 bases at J, with 10 bases between the two ends. CDR3 in amino acids: CASKGQISYNEQFF. CDR3 sequence (DNA): TGTGCCAGCAAGGGACAAATCTCCTACAATGAGCAGTTCTTC.

The chain recombines TRBV19 with TRBJ1-3; D is ambiguous. CDR1 and CDR2 (germline): LNHDA, SQIVND (reference sequence). Between the trimmed V and J ends, which lost 7 bases and 0 bases, there was a span of 16 bases. CDR3 length: 16 residues. The CDR3 region is CASKGMRTSSGNTIYF. The CDR3 DNA is TGTGCCAGTAAGGGAATGCGGACTTCCTCTGGAAACACCATATATTTT.

The V and J genes are TRBV13 and TRBJ2-3; D possibly corresponds to TRBD1 (6 bases). Germline lookup yields CDR1 PRHDT and CDR2 FYEKMQ (reference sequence). Between the trimmed V and J ends, which lost 5 bases and 0 bases, there was a span of 12 bases. This CDR3 comprises 15 residues. This CDR3 is CASSAQGKSTDTQYF. The CDR3 DNA reads TGTGCCAGCAGCGCTCAGGGGAAAAGCACAGATACGCAGTATTTT. The full variable domain, completed using reference TRBV13 and TRBJ2-3, is AAGVIQSPRHLIKEKRETATLKCYPIPRHDTVYWYQQGPGQDPQFLISFYEKMQSDKGSIPDRFSAQQFSDYHSELNMSSLELGDSALYFCASSAQGKSTDTQYFGPGTRLTVL.